One sample yielded the 17 T cell receptor beta chains listed below, sequenced in a study of blood T cell repertoires in COVID-19. The protocol was immunoSEQ multiplex PCR, while the TCRdb copy is restricted to in-frame clones and leaves out a portion. The repertoire holds about 150,000 clones, with roughly 80% as singletons. Sequences were obtained from peripheral blood. The origin of the receptors is a man at least 80 years old with acute or convalescent COVID-19.

The chain combines TRBV10-1 with TRBJ2-5; D not certain. Trimming took off 6 bases at V and 3 bases at J, with 11 bases between the two ends. The CDR3 consists of 13 residues. Germline CDR1 WNHNN, CDR2 SYGVQD (reference sequence). For the CDR3, the DNA is TGCGCCAGCAGCGACGAGGCGGAAGAGACCCAGTACTTC. Amino acids: CASSDEAEETQYF.

The chain recombines TRBV7-8 with TRBJ1-1; D call uncertain. V shed 5 bases and J shed 0 bases, with 25 bases lying between them. Germline-derived CDR1 and CDR2 are SGHVS and FQNEAQ. The CDR3 length is 19 residues. The CDR3 region is CASSPAGRGMVVLNTEAFF. Written as DNA, the CDR3 is TGTGCCAGCAGCCCCGCGGGTCGGGGAATGGTTGTTTTGAACACTGAAGCTTTCTTT. The full variable domain, rest sourced from reference TRBV7-8 and TRBJ1-1, is GAGVSQSPRYKVAKRGQDVALRCDPISGHVSLFWYQQALGQGPEFLTYFQNEAQLDKSGLPSDRFFAERPEGSVSTLKIQRTQQEDSAVYLCASSPAGRGMVVLNTEAFFGQGTRLTVV.

The chain carries TRBV11-3 and TRBJ1-1, with 7 positions matching TRBD1. The J segment lost 1 base and the V segment lost 1 base, leaving 3 bases of the junction unmatched. This CDR3 is built from 15 residues. Germline V lookup: CDR1 SGHNT, CDR2 YENEEA. The CDR3 loop is CASSLGGQSNTEAFF. CDR3 coding DNA: TGTGCCAGCAGCTTAGGGGGACAGTCGAACACTGAAGCTTTCTTT.

The chain combines TRBV7-9 with TRBJ2-7; 7 bases map to TRBD1. The CDR3 totals 15 residues. CDR1 and CDR2 from the germline V gene are SEHNR and FQNEAQ (reference sequence). V shed 0 bases, J shed 2 bases, and the junction held 4 bases outside the gene matches. The CDR3 here is CASSLATGQTYEQYF. The CDR3 DNA is TGTGCCAGCAGCTTAGCGACGGGACAGACCTACGAGCAGTACTTC.

Only one count was recorded for this clone. J is TRBJ1-2 and V is TRBV5-6; 8 bases match TRBD1. With 4 bases clipped from V and 3 bases from J, the junction kept 5 bases outside the gene matches. This CDR3 is built from 14 residues. CDR1 and CDR2 (germline): SGHDT, YYEEEE. The CDR3 reads CASSPDRAHYGYTF. CDR3 nucleotides: TGTGCCAGCAGCCCGGACAGGGCGCACTATGGCTACACCTTC. Together with reference TRBV5-6 and TRBJ1-2, the CDR3 gives the full variable domain: DAGVTQSPTHLIKTRGQQVTLRCSPKSGHDTVSWYQQALGQGPQFIFQYYEEEERQRGNFPDRFSGHQFPNYSSELNVNALLLGDSALYLCASSPDRAHYGYTFGSGTRLTVV.

The chain recombines TRBV5-1 with TRBJ2-7; the D is unclear. Per the germline V gene, CDR1 is SGHRS and CDR2 is YFSETQ. The CDR3 contains 17 residues. V lost 0 bases, J lost 4 bases, and 20 bases lay in between. The CDR3 coding sequence is TGCGCCAGCAGCTTGGGGCTCCAAAACAGAATAGGTTACGAGCAGTACTTC. Its translation: CASSLGLQNRIGYEQYF.

The chain recombines TRBV10-2 with TRBJ2-1; a weak D match, TRBD2 (5 bases). CDR1 WSHSY and CDR2 SAAADI come from the germline V gene. The germline V and J ends were trimmed by 7 bases and 6 bases, with 16 bases remaining between them. The CDR3 is 14 amino acids. The CDR3 nucleotides read TGCGCCAGCACAGGACTGAACGCCGGCAATGAGCAGTTCTTC. This codes for CASTGLNAGNEQFF.

The rearrangement joins TRBV7-2 to TRBJ2-3; TRBD1 might be the D (5 bases). Germline CDR1 reads SGHTA; CDR2 reads FQGNSA. V was cut by 4 bases and J by 0 bases, with 11 bases left in between. The CDR3 is 15 amino acids. The CDR3 here is CASSSNRFSTDTQYF. CDR3 sequence (DNA): TGTGCCAGCAGCTCGAACAGGTTTAGCACAGATACGCAGTATTTT.

This chain joins TRBV7-9 and TRBJ2-5; a weak D match, TRBD2 (6 bases). The CDR3 spans 14 residues. Germline lookup yields CDR1 SEHNR and CDR2 FQNEAQ (reference sequence). Trimming left V 5 bases short and J 4 bases short, with 14 bases between. The CDR3 loop is CASSQGTPPETQYF. The CDR3 DNA is TGTGCCAGCAGCCAAGGGACTCCGCCAGAGACCCAGTACTTC.

V gene TRBV7-9 combines with J gene TRBJ1-2; maybe TRBD1 (6 bases). Trimming stripped 4 bases from V and 4 bases from J, with 10 bases between. This CDR3 spans 13 amino acids. Germline V gene sequence: CDR1 SEHNR, CDR2 FQNEAQ (reference sequence). The CDR3 protein is CASSSGTPYGYTF. CDR3 sequence (DNA): TGTGCCAGCAGCTCCGGGACACCCTATGGCTACACCTTC.

This clone was recorded only once. The chain links TRBV5-4 to TRBJ1-6; D is undetermined. V was clipped by 2 bases and J by 6 bases, with 15 bases between them. This CDR3 comprises 16 residues. Germline V gene sequence: CDR1 SGHNT, CDR2 YYREEE (reference sequence). CDR3 nucleotide sequence: TGTGCCAGCAGCTTCCCATCTGGAGGTCGTAATTCACCCCTCCACTTT. It codes for CASSFPSGGRNSPLHF.

This clone was seen only a few times. V is TRBV19 and J is TRBJ1-1; D is undetermined. The CDR3 is 12 amino acids. Germline CDR1 LNHDA, CDR2 SQIVND (reference sequence). Trimming took 7 bases from V and 4 from J, leaving 10 bases between them. This CDR3 reads CASITSSTEAFF. CDR3 in DNA: TGTGCCAGTATCACGAGTAGCACTGAAGCTTTCTTT. The complete variable domain, with remaining parts taken from reference TRBV19 and TRBJ1-1, reads DGGITQSPKYLFRKEGQNVTLSCEQNLNHDAMYWYRQDPGQGLRLIYYSQIVNDFQKGDIAEGYSVSREKKESFPLTVTSAQKNPTAFYLCASITSSTEAFFGQGTRLTVV.

The chain couples TRBV28 to TRBJ1-2; D possibly corresponds to TRBD1 (5 bases). V lost 8 bases and J 6 bases, leaving 22 bases between the germline ends. There are 15 residues in the CDR3. Germline assignment: CDR1 MDHEN and CDR2 SYDVKM. DNA for the CDR3: TGTGCCAGCCTACGTGGCGGGGGAGGCTTGGATGGCTACACCTTC. Its protein is CASLRGGGGLDGYTF.

The rearrangement links TRBV6-5 to TRBJ1-5, with D unclear. This CDR3 region has 13 residues. Per the germline V gene, CDR1 is MNHEY and CDR2 is SVGAGI. Trimming took 4 bases from V and 7 from J, leaving 11 bases between them. CDR3: CASSSTPSQPQHF. The CDR3 DNA sequence: TGTGCCAGCAGTTCCACCCCAAGCCAGCCCCAGCATTTT.

The chain couples TRBV11-3 to TRBJ1-6; 8 bases line up with TRBD1. The junction had 3 bases not matched to a gene; V was cut back by 5 bases and J by 6 bases. Germline values: CDR1 SGHNT, CDR2 YENEEA. The CDR3 runs 14 residues. CDR3 region: CASSQDRGNSPLHF. The CDR3 DNA sequence: TGTGCCAGCAGCCAAGACAGGGGTAATTCACCCCTCCACTTT.

The V gene is TRBV10-2, the J gene TRBJ1-5, with 7 bases matching TRBD1. The germline V gene has CDR1 WSHSY and CDR2 SAAADI. V was pared by 2 bases and J by 7 bases, with 20 bases of the junction left unmatched. CDR3 length: 19 amino acids. CDR3: CASSEHPGTEGEKGQPQHF. The CDR3 bases are TGCGCCAGCAGTGAGCATCCCGGGACAGAGGGCGAGAAGGGACAGCCCCAGCATTTT.

The CDR3 loop is CASSSWTANTEAFF. The CDR3 DNA reads as TGTGCCAGCAGTTCCTGGACAGCCAACACTGAAGCTTTCTTT. The genes are TRBV27 and TRBJ1-1; possibly TRBD1 for D (6 bases). The germline V gene encodes CDR1 MNHEY and CDR2 SMNVEV (reference sequence). The CDR3 extends over 14 amino acids. Trimming stripped 4 bases from V and 2 bases from J, with 11 bases between.